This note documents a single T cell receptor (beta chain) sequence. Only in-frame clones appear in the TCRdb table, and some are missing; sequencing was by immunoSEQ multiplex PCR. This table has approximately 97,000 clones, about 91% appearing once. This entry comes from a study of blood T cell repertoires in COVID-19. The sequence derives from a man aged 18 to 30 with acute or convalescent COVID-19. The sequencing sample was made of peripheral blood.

The CDR3 here is CATHGPIGATNEKLFF. CDR3 in DNA: TGTGCCACCCACGGACCCATAGGGGCAACTAATGAAAAACTGTTTTTT. The gene calls are TRBV7-9 and TRBJ1-4, with a weak D call TRBD1 (5 bases). This CDR3 has 16 residues. The V end lost 10 bases, the J end lost 0 bases, and 18 bases lay between the germline ends. Looked up from germline, CDR1 is SEHNR and CDR2 is FQNEAQ (reference sequence).